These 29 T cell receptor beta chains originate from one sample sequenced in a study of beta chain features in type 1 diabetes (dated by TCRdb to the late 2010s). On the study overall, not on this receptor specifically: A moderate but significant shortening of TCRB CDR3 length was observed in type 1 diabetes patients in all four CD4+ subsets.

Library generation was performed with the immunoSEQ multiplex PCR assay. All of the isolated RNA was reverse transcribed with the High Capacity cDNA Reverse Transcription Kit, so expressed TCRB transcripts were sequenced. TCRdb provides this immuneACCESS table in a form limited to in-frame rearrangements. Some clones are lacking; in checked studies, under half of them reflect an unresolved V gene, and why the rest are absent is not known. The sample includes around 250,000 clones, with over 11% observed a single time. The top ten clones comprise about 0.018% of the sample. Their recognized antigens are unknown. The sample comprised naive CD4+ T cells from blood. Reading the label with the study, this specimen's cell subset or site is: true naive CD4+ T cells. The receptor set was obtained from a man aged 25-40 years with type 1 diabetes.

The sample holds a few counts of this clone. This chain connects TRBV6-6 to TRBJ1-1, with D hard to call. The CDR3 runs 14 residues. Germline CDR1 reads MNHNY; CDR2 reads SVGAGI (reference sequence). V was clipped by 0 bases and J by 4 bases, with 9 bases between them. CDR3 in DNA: TGTGCCAGCAGTTACTCGCGTGAGGGCACTGAAGCTTTCTTT. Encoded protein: CASSYSREGTEAFF.

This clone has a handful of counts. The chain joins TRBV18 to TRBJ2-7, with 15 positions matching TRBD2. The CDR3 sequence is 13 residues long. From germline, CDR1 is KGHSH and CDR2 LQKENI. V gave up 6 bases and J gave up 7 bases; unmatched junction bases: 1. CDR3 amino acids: CASSGTSGREQYF. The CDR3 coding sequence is TGTGCCAGCTCCGGGACTAGCGGGAGGGAGCAGTACTTC.

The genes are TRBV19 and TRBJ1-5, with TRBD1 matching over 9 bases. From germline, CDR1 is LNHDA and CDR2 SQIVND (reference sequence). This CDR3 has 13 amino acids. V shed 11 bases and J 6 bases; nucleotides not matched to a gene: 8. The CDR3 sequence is CASTGGRRQPQHF. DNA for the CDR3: TGTGCCTCGACAGGGGGGCGGCGTCAGCCCCAGCATTTT. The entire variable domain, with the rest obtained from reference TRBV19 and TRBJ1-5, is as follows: DGGITQSPKYLFRKEGQNVTLSCEQNLNHDAMYWYRQDPGQGLRLIYYSQIVNDFQKGDIAEGYSVSREKKESFPLTVTSAQKNPTAFYLCASTGGRRQPQHFGDGTRLSIL.

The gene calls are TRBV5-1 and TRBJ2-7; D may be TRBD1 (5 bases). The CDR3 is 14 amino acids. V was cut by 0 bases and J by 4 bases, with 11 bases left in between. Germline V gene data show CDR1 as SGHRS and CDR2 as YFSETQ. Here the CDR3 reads CASSLEGSVYEQYF. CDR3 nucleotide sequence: TGCGCCAGCAGCTTGGAGGGGTCAGTTTACGAGCAGTACTTC.

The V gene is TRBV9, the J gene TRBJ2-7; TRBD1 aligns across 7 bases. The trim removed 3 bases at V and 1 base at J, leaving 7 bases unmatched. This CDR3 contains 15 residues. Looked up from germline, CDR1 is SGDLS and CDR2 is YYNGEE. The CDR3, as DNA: TGTGCCAGCAGCGCAGGGGGAATTGGGTCCTACGAGCAGTACTTC. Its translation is CASSAGGIGSYEQYF. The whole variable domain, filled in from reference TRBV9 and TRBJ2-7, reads DSGVTQTPKHLITATGQRVTLRCSPRSGDLSVYWYQQSLDQGLQFLIQYYNGEERAKGNILERFSAQQFPDLHSELNLSSLELGDSALYFCASSAGGIGSYEQYFGPGTRLTVT.

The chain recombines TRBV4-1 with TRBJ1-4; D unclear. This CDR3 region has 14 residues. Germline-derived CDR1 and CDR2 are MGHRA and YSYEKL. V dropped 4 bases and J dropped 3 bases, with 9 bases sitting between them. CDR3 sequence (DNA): TGCGCCAGCAGCCCTCAGTCTTCTAATGAAAAACTGTTTTTT. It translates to CASSPQSSNEKLFF.

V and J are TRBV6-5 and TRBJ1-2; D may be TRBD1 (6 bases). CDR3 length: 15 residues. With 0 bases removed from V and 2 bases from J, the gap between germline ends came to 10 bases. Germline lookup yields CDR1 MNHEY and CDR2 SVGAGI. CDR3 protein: CASSYSNQGNYGYTF. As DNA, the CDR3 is TGTGCCAGCAGTTACTCGAACCAGGGGAACTATGGCTACACCTTC.

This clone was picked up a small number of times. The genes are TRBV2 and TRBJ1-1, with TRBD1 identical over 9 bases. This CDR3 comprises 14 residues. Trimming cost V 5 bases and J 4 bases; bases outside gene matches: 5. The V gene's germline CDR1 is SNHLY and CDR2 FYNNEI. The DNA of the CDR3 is TGTGCCAGCAGTCTACAGGGGGCTGGCACTGAAGCTTTCTTT. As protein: CASSLQGAGTEAFF.

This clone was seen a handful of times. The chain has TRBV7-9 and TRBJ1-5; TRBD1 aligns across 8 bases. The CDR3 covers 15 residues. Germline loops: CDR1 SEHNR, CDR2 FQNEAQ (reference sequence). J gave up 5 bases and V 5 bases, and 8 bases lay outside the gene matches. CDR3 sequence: CASSPGQGADQPQHF. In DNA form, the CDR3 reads TGTGCCAGCAGCCCAGGGCAGGGGGCGGATCAGCCCCAGCATTTT.

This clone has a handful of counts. The CDR3 loop reads CASSPGFSNSPLHF. In DNA form, the CDR3 reads TGTGCCAGCAGCCCAGGGTTCAGTAATTCACCCCTCCACTTT. The genes are TRBV6-5 and TRBJ1-6; possible D gene TRBD1, 5 bases. The V gene lost 6 bases and the J gene lost 6 bases, with 12 bases spanning the gap. The CDR3 length is 14 residues. Germline lookup yields CDR1 MNHEY and CDR2 SVGAGI.

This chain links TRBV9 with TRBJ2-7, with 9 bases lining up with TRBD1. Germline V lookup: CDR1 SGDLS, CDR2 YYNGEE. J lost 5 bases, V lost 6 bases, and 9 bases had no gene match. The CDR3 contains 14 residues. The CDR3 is CASTSGTGSHEQYF. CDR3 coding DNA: TGTGCCAGCACGTCCGGGACAGGGAGCCACGAGCAGTACTTC. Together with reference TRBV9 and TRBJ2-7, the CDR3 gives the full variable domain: DSGVTQTPKHLITATGQRVTLRCSPRSGDLSVYWYQQSLDQGLQFLIQYYNGEERAKGNILERFSAQQFPDLHSELNLSSLELGDSALYFCASTSGTGSHEQYFGPGTRLTVT.

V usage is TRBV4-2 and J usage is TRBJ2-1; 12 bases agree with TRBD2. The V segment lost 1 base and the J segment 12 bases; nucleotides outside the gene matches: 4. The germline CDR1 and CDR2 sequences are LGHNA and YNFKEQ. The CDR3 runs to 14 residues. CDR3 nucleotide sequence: TGTGCCAGCAGCCAAGGGACTAGCGGGGCTGGGCAGTTCTTC. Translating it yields CASSQGTSGAGQFF.

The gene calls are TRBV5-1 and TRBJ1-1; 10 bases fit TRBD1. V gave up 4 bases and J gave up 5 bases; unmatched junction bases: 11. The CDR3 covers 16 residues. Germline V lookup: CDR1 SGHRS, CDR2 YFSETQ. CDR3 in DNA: TGCGCCAGCAGCGCAACCGGGACAGGGGCTGGGACTGAAGCTTTCTTT. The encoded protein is CASSATGTGAGTEAFF.

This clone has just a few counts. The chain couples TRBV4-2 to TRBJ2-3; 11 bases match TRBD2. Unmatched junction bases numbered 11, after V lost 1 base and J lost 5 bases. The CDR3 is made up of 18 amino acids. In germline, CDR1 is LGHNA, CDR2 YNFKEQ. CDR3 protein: CASSQARLAGRRVDTQYF. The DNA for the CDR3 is TGTGCCAGCAGCCAAGCCCGACTAGCGGGGAGGAGGGTAGATACGCAGTATTTT.

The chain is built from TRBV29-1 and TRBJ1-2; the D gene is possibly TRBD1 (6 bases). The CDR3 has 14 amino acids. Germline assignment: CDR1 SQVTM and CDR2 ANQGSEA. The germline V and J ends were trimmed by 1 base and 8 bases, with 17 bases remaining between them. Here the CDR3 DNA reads TGCAGCGTTGAAGGTGGGGGACATACGGACGGCTACACCTTC. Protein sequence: CSVEGGGHTDGYTF. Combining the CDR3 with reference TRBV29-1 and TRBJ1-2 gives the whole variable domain SAVISQKPSRDICQRGTSLTIQCQVDSQVTMMFWYRQQPGQSLTLIATANQGSEATYESGFVIDKFPISRPNLTFSTLTVSNMSPEDSSIYLCSVEGGGHTDGYTFGSGTRLTVV.

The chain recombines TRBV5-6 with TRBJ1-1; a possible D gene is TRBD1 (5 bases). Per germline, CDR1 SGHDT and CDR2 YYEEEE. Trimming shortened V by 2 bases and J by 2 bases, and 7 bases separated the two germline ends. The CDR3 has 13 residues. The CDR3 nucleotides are TGTGCCAGCAGCTTCGACAGAAACACTGAAGCTTTCTTT. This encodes CASSFDRNTEAFF. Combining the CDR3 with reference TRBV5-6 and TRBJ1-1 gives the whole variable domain DAGVTQSPTHLIKTRGQQVTLRCSPKSGHDTVSWYQQALGQGPQFIFQYYEEEERQRGNFPDRFSGHQFPNYSSELNVNALLLGDSALYLCASSFDRNTEAFFGQGTRLTVV.

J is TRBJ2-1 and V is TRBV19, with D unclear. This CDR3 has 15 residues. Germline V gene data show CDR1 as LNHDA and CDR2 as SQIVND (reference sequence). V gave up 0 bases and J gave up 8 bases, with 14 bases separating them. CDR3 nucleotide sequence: TGTGCCAGTAGTATAGACAGGCAAATGTGGTATGAGCAGTTCTTC. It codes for CASSIDRQMWYEQFF.

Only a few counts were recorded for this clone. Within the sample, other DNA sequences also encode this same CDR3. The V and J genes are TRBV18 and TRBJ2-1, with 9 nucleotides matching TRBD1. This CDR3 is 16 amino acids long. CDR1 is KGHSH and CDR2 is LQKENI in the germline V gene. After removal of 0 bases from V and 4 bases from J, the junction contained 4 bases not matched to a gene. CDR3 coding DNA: TGTGCCAGCTCACCACCGGGACAGGGTGGGTACAATGAGCAGTTCTTC. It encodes CASSPPGQGGYNEQFF.

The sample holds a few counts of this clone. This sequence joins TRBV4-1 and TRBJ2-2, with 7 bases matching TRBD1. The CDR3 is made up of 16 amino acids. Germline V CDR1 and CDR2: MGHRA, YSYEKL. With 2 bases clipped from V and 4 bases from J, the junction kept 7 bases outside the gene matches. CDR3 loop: CASSQLTDRITGELFF. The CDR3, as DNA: TGCGCCAGCAGCCAACTAACGGACAGGATCACCGGGGAGCTGTTTTTT.

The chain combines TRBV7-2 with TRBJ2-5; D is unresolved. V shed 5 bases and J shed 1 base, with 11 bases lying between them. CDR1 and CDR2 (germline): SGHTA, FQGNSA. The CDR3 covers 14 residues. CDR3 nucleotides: TGTGCCAGCAGCCGGCGGTCGGGCCAAGAGACCCAGTACTTC. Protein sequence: CASSRRSGQETQYF.

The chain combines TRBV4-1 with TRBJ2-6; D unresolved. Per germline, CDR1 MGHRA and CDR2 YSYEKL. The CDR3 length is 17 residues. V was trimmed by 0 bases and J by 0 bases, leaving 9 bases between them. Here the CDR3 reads CASSQEFSSSGANVLTF. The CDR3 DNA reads TGCGCCAGCAGCCAAGAGTTTTCCAGCTCTGGGGCCAACGTCCTGACTTTC.

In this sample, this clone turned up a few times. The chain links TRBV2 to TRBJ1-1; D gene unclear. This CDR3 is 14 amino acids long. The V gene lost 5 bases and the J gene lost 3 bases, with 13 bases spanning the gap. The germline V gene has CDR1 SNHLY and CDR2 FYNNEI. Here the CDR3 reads CASSYSRGDTEAFF. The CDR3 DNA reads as TGTGCCAGCAGTTACTCCCGGGGAGACACTGAAGCTTTCTTT.

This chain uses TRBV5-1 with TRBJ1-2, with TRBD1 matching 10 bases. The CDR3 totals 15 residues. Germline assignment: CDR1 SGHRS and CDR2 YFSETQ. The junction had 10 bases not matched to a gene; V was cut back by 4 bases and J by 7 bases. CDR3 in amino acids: CASSPTGTGASGYTF. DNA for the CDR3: TGCGCCAGCAGCCCGACCGGGACAGGGGCAAGTGGCTACACCTTC.

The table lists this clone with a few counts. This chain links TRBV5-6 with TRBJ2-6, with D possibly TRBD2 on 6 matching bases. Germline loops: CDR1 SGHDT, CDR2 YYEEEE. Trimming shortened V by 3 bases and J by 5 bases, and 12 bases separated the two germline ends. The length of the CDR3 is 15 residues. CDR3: CASSSTGVWANVLTF. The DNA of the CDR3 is TGTGCCAGCAGCTCAACGGGAGTCTGGGCCAACGTCCTGACTTTC.

CDR3 coding DNA: TGTGCCAGCTCACCACCGGCAGGGGCAGCCGACGTTCTGGAAGCTTTCTTT. Its translation is CASSPPAGAADVLEAFF. The genes are TRBV18 and TRBJ1-1; a weak D match, TRBD1 (6 bases). CDR1 is KGHSH, CDR2 LQKENI, per germline. V gave up 0 bases and J gave up 8 bases, with 22 bases separating them. This CDR3 is built from 17 residues.

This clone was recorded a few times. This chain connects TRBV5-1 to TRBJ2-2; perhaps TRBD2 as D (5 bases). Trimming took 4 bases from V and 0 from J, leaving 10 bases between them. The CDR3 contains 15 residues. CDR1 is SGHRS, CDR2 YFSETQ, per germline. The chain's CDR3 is CASSPGLANTGELFF. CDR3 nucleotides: TGCGCCAGCAGCCCGGGGTTAGCGAACACCGGGGAGCTGTTTTTT.

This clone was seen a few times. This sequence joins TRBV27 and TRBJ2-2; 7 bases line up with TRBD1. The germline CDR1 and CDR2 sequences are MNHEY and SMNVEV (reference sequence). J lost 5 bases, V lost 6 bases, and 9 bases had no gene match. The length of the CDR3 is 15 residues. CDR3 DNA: TGTGCCAGCAGCTTGACAGGGATAATAACCGGGGAGCTGTTTTTT. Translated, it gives CASSLTGIITGELFF.

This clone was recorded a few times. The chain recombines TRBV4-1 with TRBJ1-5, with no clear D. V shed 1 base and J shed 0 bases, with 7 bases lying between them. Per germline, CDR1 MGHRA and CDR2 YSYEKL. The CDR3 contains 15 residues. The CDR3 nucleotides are TGCGCCAGCAGCCAAGTCGTTTATAGCAATCAGCCCCAGCATTTT. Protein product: CASSQVVYSNQPQHF.

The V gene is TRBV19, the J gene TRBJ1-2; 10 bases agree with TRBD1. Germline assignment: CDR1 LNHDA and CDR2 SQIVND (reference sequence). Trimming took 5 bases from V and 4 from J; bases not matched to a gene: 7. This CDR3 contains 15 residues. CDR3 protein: CASSPGDRGVYGYTF. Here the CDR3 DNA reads TGTGCCAGTAGTCCTGGGGACAGGGGCGTCTATGGCTACACCTTC.